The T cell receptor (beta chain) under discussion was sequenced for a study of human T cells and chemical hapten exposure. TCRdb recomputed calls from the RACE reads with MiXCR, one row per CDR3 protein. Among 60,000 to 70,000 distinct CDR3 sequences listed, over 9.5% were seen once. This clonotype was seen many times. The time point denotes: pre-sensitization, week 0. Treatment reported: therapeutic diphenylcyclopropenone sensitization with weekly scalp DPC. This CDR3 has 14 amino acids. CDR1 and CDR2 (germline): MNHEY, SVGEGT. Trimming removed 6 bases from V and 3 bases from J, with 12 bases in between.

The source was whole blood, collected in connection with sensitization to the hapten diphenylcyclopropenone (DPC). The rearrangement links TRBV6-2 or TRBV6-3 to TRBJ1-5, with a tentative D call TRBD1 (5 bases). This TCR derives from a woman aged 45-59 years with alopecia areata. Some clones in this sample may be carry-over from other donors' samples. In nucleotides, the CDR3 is TGTGCCAGCAGATCGGGACCGATCAATCAGCCCCAGCATTTT. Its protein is CASRSGPINQPQHF.